The 14 T cell receptor beta chains reported below all come from one sample, sequenced in a study of blood T cells in healthy people across ages (dated by TCRdb to between 2015 and 2017). The library was built by means of 5' RACE. The sample was run on an Illumina HiSeq 2500. The second PCR ran for about 6 to 11 cycles and used a J-beta primer mix along with a sample-barcoded 5' primer. TCRdb's own reprocessing of the public reads used fastp at Q25 and MiXCR and kept productive beta chains. Under each unique CDR3 protein, matching rows form one entry showing the most common genes and DNA. Recorded for this sample are some 920,000 distinct CDR3 sequences; around 54% of them occurred a single time. About a fifth of the sample belongs to the ten largest clones. The sequencing input was blood. The receptor set was obtained from a woman aged 55-69 years in good health.

The CDR3 DNA is TGCAGTGCCCCTCCCGAGCGGACCACGGGGGAGCAGTACTTC. This codes for CSAPPERTTGEQYF. This chain connects TRBV20-1 to TRBJ2-7, with D possibly TRBD2 on 5 matching bases. The CDR3 extends over 14 amino acids. Germline V lookup: CDR1 DFQATT, CDR2 SNEGSKA (reference sequence). V dropped 6 bases and J dropped 7 bases, with 22 bases sitting between them.

The chain links TRBV12-3 or TRBV12-4 to TRBJ2-1, with TRBD2 identical over 9 bases. The V segment lost 0 bases and the J segment 6 bases; nucleotides outside the gene matches: 6. This CDR3 spans 16 amino acids. CDR3 coding DNA: TGTGCCAGCAGTTTAGCGCTCCTAGCGGGATCCAATGAGCAGTTCTTC. Protein sequence: CASSLALLAGSNEQFF.

Concerning this clonotype: At one boundary the junction diverges from the germline segment, which might be a read error. The chain combines TRBV2 with TRBJ2-3; no firm D call. CDR1 is SNHLY and CDR2 is FYNNEI in the germline V gene. CDR3 length equals 13 residues. The CDR3 DNA follows: TGCGCCAGCAGTATCTGGACCCCCGATACGCAGTATTTT. This translates into CASSIWTPDTQYF. The complete variable domain, with remaining parts taken from reference TRBV2 and TRBJ2-3, reads EPEVTQTPSHQVTQMGQEVILRCVPISNHLYFYWYRQILGQKVEFLVSFYNNEISEKSEIFDDQFSVERPDGSNFTLKIRSTKLEDSAMYFCASSIWTPDTQYFGPGTRLTVL.

This clonotype has a handful of counts. V and J are TRBV4-3 and TRBJ1-4; no clear D. Trimming left V 1 base short and J 7 bases short, with 13 bases between. CDR3 length equals 15 residues. Germline CDR1 reads LGHNA; CDR2 reads YSLEER. DNA for the CDR3: TGCGCCAGCAGCCAAGGTGCGACGGGTGGTGAAAAACTGTTTTTT. Translation: CASSQGATGGEKLFF.

This clonotype was counted only a few times. The chain has TRBV27 and TRBJ2-7; 7 bases line up with TRBD2. V lost 1 base and J lost 3; bases outside the gene matches: 9. The CDR3 has 16 residues. Germline lookup yields CDR1 MNHEY and CDR2 SMNVEV (reference sequence). CDR3 nucleotides: TGTGCCAGCAGTTTATTGTTGGGGGGGAGTCTCTACGAGCAGTACTTC. Residues: CASSLLLGGSLYEQYF.

V is TRBV29-1 and J is TRBJ2-5; D may be TRBD1 or TRBD2 (5 bases each). CDR3 length: 15 amino acids. Germline V gene lookup returns CDR1 SQVTM and CDR2 ANQGSEA. V was pared by 5 bases and J by 11 bases, with 27 bases between. The CDR3 sequence is CSVYLRGLTNNEQYF. The CDR3 DNA sequence: TGCAGCGTTTACCTCCGGGGCCTAACAAACAATGAGCAGTACTTC.

The chain links TRBV7-9 to TRBJ1-4, with a possible D match to TRBD1 (5 bases). V dropped 2 bases and J dropped 7 bases, with 14 bases sitting between them. The CDR3 is 15 residues long. Germline assignment: CDR1 SEHNR and CDR2 FQNEAQ (reference sequence). The DNA for the CDR3 is TGTGCCAGCAGCTTAAATCCCGGGACGGCTGAAAAACTGTTTTTT. Translated, it gives CASSLNPGTAEKLFF.

This clonotype was counted at least ten times. V is TRBV29-1 and J is TRBJ2-3; possible D gene TRBD1, 7 bases. The CDR3 has 13 residues. Per germline, CDR1 SQVTM and CDR2 ANQGSEA. V dropped 8 bases and J dropped 5 bases, with 17 bases sitting between them. This CDR3 is CSLGRTGGDTQYF. Here the CDR3 DNA reads TGCAGCCTAGGGAGGACAGGAGGAGATACGCAGTATTTT.

This clonotype was counted only a few times. A read error may account for a junction end that differs from germline. This chain connects TRBV9 to TRBJ2-4; 8 bases line up with TRBD2. The DNA end lines up better with TRBJ2-7; the J call may be wrong. The CDR3 is 15 residues long. Germline V gene sequence: CDR1 SGDLS, CDR2 YYNGEE. DNA for the CDR3: TGTACCAGCAGTAATCAAGGACTAGCAGACTACGAGCAGTACTTC. This codes for CTSSNQGLADYEQYF.

The chain links TRBV29-1 to TRBJ2-4; D is perhaps TRBD1 or TRBD2 (5 bases each). V lost 4 bases and J 3 bases, leaving 13 bases between the germline ends. Germline V gene lookup returns CDR1 SQVTM and CDR2 ANQGSEA. The CDR3 is made up of 14 amino acids. CDR3 residues: CSVGGSMGKNIQYF. CDR3 bases: TGCAGCGTTGGGGGGAGTATGGGCAAAAACATTCAGTACTTC.

V and J are TRBV20-1 and TRBJ2-4, with 8 bases matching TRBD1. Germline lookup yields CDR1 DFQATT and CDR2 SNEGSKA (reference sequence). Trimming removed 1 base from V and 7 bases from J; junction bases left unmatched: 6. The CDR3 is 14 amino acids. Here the CDR3 reads CSARGPGGVNIQYF. The DNA for the CDR3 is TGCAGTGCTAGAGGACCAGGGGGCGTGAACATTCAGTACTTC.

The chain couples TRBV4-1 to TRBJ2-1; maybe TRBD2 (6 bases). The length of the CDR3 is 16 residues. The germline V gene has CDR1 MGHRA and CDR2 YSYEKL. The V and J ends lost 6 bases and 1 base respectively, with 16 bases between them. CDR3 coding DNA: TGCGCCAGCAGAAAGGGAATCGGGAGTTCCTACAATGAGCAGTTCTTC. It encodes CASRKGIGSSYNEQFF.

This clonotype came up a few times. V is TRBV16 and J is TRBJ2-5; no reliable D call. Gene TRBJ2-7 matches the end of the DNA better, so the J call may be wrong. CDR1 and CDR2 from the germline V gene are KGHSY and FQNENV. The CDR3 covers 14 residues. The CDR3, as DNA: TGTGCCAGCAGCCACCACTCACAACCCTACGAGCAGTACTTC. This gives the protein CASSHHSQPYEQYF.

This clonotype was counted between two and nine times. The chain combines TRBV25-1 with TRBJ1-2, with a tentative D call TRBD1 (5 bases). The germline gives CDR1 MGHDK, CDR2 SYGVNS. The CDR3 length is 16 residues. V was shortened by 0 bases and J by 4 bases, with 15 bases between the two germline ends. The CDR3 is CASSEYGTEEIYGYTF. CDR3 nucleotide sequence: TGTGCCAGCAGTGAATACGGGACGGAGGAAATCTATGGCTACACCTTC.